This TCR beta chain was sequenced in a study of T cells in Graves' hyperthyroidism and ophthalmopathy. RNA transcripts served as the template for amplifying TCR beta CDR3 regions. TCR CDR3 underwent first-round RT-PCR with the HTBI primer set. TCRdb reanalysed the multiplex PCR reads using MiXCR and keeps one entry per CDR3 protein. The sample holds around 360,000 distinct CDR3 sequences; about 15% are singletons and the top ten take approximately 20%. The germline V gene encodes CDR1 SGHVS and CDR2 FQNEAQ. V gave up 6 bases and J gave up 8 bases, with 16 bases separating them. The CDR3 totals 14 residues. Ten or more counts support this clonotype.

The sample taken for sequencing was blood. The chain employs TRBV7-8 and TRBJ1-4; D is ambiguous. This TCR was recovered from a woman aged 60-75 years with Graves' ophthalmopathy. DNA of the CDR3: TGTGCCAGCAGGGAAGGAGAGGGTAGCGAAAAACTGTTTTTT. This sequence encodes CASREGEGSEKLFF.